This T cell receptor beta chain was identified in a study of blood T cell repertoires in COVID-19. The CDR3 runs 15 residues. Germline V gene sequence: CDR1 SGHRS, CDR2 YFSETQ. V was clipped by 0 bases and J by 0 bases, with 10 bases between them. Assay: immunoSEQ multiplex PCR; the TCRdb copy retains only in-frame clones and omits some. Of hundreds of thousands of clones in the sample, 80% to 90% were seen once. The gene calls are TRBV5-1 and TRBJ2-7; D possibly corresponds to TRBD1 (5 bases). Sequencing was done on a sample of peripheral blood. This sequence originates from a woman at least 80 years old with acute or convalescent COVID-19. The CDR3 DNA reads TGCGCCAGCAGCTTGGATTGGACAATCTCCTACGAGCAGTACTTC. Protein: CASSLDWTISYEQYF. The variable domain in full, completed from reference TRBV5-1 and TRBJ2-7, reads KAGVTQTPRYLIKTRGQQVTLSCSPISGHRSVSWYQQTPGQGLQFLFEYFSETQRNKGNFPGRFSGRQFSNSRSEMNVSTLELGDSALYLCASSLDWTISYEQYFGPGTRLTVT.